The 22 T cell receptor beta chains below come from one sample, sequenced in a study of blood T cell repertoires in COVID-19 (dated by TCRdb to about 2020). The method was the immunoSEQ multiplex PCR assay. Sourced from immuneACCESS, this table was stored by TCRdb with only in-frame sequences that have V and J called. A share of the clones is absent; for the studies checked, an unresolved V gene accounts for under half, and the remainder has no known explanation. The sample table holds tens of thousands of clones, of which 65% to 90% were seen once. Of the sample, roughly 25% falls within the top ten clones. Sequencing was carried out using peripheral blood. Receptor source: a man aged 55 to 70 with acute or convalescent COVID-19.

This chain links TRBV7-9 with TRBJ1-1; D gene ambiguous. The ends were cut back, 3 bases at V and 5 bases at J, with 13 bases in the middle. Germline loops: CDR1 SEHNR, CDR2 FQNEAQ (reference sequence). The CDR3 spans 14 residues. The CDR3 here is CASSLGVSGTEAFF. CDR3 DNA: TGTGCCAGCAGCTTGGGTGTCTCGGGGACTGAAGCTTTCTTT. The full variable domain, its missing parts supplied by reference TRBV7-9 and TRBJ1-1, is DTGVSQNPRHKITKRGQNVTFRCDPISEHNRLYWYRQTLGQGPEFLTYFQNEAQLEKSRLLSDRFSAERPKGSFSTLEIQRTEQGDSAMYLCASSLGVSGTEAFFGQGTRLTVV.

This chain connects TRBV7-9 to TRBJ1-3; D is unclear. Germline CDR1 reads SEHNR; CDR2 reads FQNEAQ (reference sequence). V lost 1 base and J 3 bases, leaving 10 bases between the germline ends. The CDR3 is 15 residues long. CDR3 sequence reads: CASSLGLRIGNTIYF. The CDR3 DNA reads as TGTGCCAGCAGCTTAGGGCTGAGGATTGGAAACACCATATATTTT.

The chain is built from TRBV20-1 and TRBJ2-3; 13 bases align to TRBD2. Per germline, CDR1 DFQATT and CDR2 SNEGSKA (reference sequence). V was clipped by 6 bases and J by 10 bases; unmatched bases: 13. CDR3 length equals 15 residues. The CDR3 nucleotides read TGCAGTGCGAGTACTAGCGGGGGGGCCAAAATACCGCAGTATTTT. Amino acid sequence: CSASTSGGAKIPQYF.

This clone came up once. V usage is TRBV3-1 (or the pseudogene TRBV3-2) and J usage is TRBJ2-3; D may be TRBD2 (5 bases). V was shortened by 6 bases and J by 2 bases, with 21 bases between the two germline ends. There are 17 residues in the CDR3. Looked up from germline, CDR1 is LGHDT and CDR2 is YNNKEL (reference sequence). CDR3 sequence reads: CASRQQTSGNPTDTQYF. The CDR3 DNA reads as TGTGCCAGCAGGCAGCAGACGAGCGGCAACCCCACAGATACGCAGTATTTT.

This sequence joins TRBV7-2 and TRBJ1-4, with D perhaps matching TRBD1 (5 bases). Deletions cut 5 bases from V and 7 bases from J, with 14 bases between. Germline V gene lookup returns CDR1 SGHTA and CDR2 FQGNSA. CDR3 size: 14 residues. The CDR3 reads CASSPRTIREKLFF. As DNA, the CDR3 is TGTGCCAGCAGCCCCAGGACAATCCGTGAAAAACTGTTTTTT.

This chain links TRBV6-2 or TRBV6-3 with TRBJ2-5, with 7 positions matching TRBD2. The V segment lost 5 bases and the J segment 5 bases; nucleotides outside the gene matches: 14. From germline, CDR1 is MNHEY and CDR2 SVGEGT. This CDR3 region has 16 residues. The CDR3 loop is CASSPDSGPREETQYF. CDR3 DNA: TGTGCCAGCAGTCCCGATAGCGGGCCCCGCGAGGAGACCCAGTACTTC.

The J gene is TRBJ1-5, the V gene TRBV6-5; TRBD1 aligns across 8 bases. There are 15 residues in the CDR3. The V and J ends lost 6 bases and 0 bases, in that order; junction bases with no gene match: 4. Germline CDR1 and CDR2: MNHEY and SVGAGI. In DNA form, the CDR3 reads TGTGCCAGCAGAGGGACAGGTCATAGCAATCAGCCCCAGCATTTT. It specifies CASRGTGHSNQPQHF.

V is TRBV5-6 and J is TRBJ1-6; D is ambiguous. The CDR3 runs to 14 residues. V was clipped by 5 bases and J by 9 bases, with 15 bases between them. The germline V gene encodes CDR1 SGHDT and CDR2 YYEEEE. The CDR3 DNA is TGTGCCAGCAGAAGTACTCGGGATGGTTCACCCCTCCACTTT. Residues: CASRSTRDGSPLHF. The full variable domain, its missing parts supplied by reference TRBV5-6 and TRBJ1-6, is DAGVTQSPTHLIKTRGQQVTLRCSPKSGHDTVSWYQQALGQGPQFIFQYYEEEERQRGNFPDRFSGHQFPNYSSELNVNALLLGDSALYLCASRSTRDGSPLHFGNGTRLTVT.

The rearrangement links TRBV12-3 or TRBV12-4 to TRBJ1-2; D remains unclear. The CDR3 runs to 13 residues. The germline V and J ends were trimmed by 0 bases and 6 bases, with 8 bases remaining between them. In DNA form, the CDR3 reads TGTGCCAGCAGTTTAGCGCGGGGAAATGGCTACACCTTC. Translation: CASSLARGNGYTF.

The chain recombines TRBV4-1 with TRBJ2-4; 7 bases fit TRBD1. Germline trimming cut 1 base from V and 6 bases from J; bases unmatched to any gene: 9. From germline, CDR1 is MGHRA and CDR2 YSYEKL. The CDR3 runs to 16 residues. Here the CDR3 DNA reads TGCGCCAGCAGCCAAGTCCGAACCGGGACAGTAAACATTCAGTACTTC. Translated, it gives CASSQVRTGTVNIQYF.

This clone was picked up a small number of times. This rearrangement joins TRBV2 to TRBJ1-1; D ambiguous. This CDR3 contains 12 residues. V dropped 8 bases and J dropped 0 bases, with 7 bases sitting between them. The germline gives CDR1 SNHLY, CDR2 FYNNEI. In DNA form, the CDR3 reads TGTGCCAGCCAACAGTTGAACACTGAAGCTTTCTTT. Protein product: CASQQLNTEAFF.

The chain employs TRBV11-3 and TRBJ2-7; D gene unclear. CDR1 is SGHNT, CDR2 YENEEA, per germline. Trimming took off 1 base at V and 3 bases at J, with 22 bases between the two ends. The CDR3 has 18 residues. In nucleotides, the CDR3 is TGTGCCAGCAGCTTAGCTAAACACCTTAATGGGCCCCTCTACGAGCAGTACGTC. Translation gives CASSLAKHLNGPLYEQYV.

V usage is TRBV7-2 and J usage is TRBJ2-7; no reliable D call. V lost 1 base and J lost 9, with 13 bases in between. The length of the CDR3 is 13 residues. Germline-derived CDR1 and CDR2 are SGHTA and FQGNSA. The CDR3 loop reads CASSLVFEAPQYV. CDR3 in DNA: TGTGCCAGCAGCTTAGTATTCGAAGCTCCGCAGTACGTC.

V gene TRBV7-2 combines with J gene TRBJ1-6, with no clear D. Germline loops: CDR1 SGHTA, CDR2 FQGNSA. The CDR3 runs 14 residues. Trimming pared 0 bases from V and 4 bases from J, leaving 4 bases between. CDR3 in DNA: TGTGCCAGCAGCTTAGCAGAGTATAATTCACCCCTCCACTTT. It codes for CASSLAEYNSPLHF.

The chain couples TRBV19 to TRBJ2-1; 9 bases are shared with TRBD1. The germline CDR1 and CDR2 sequences are LNHDA and SQIVND (reference sequence). V lost 5 bases, J lost 0 bases, and 5 bases stayed unmatched. This CDR3 spans 16 amino acids. CDR3 in amino acids: CASSRGQGTSYNEQFF. The CDR3 DNA reads as TGTGCCAGTAGTCGTGGACAGGGGACCTCCTACAATGAGCAGTTCTTC.

This clone occurred a few times. The CDR3 bases are TGTGCCAGTAGCCAAGACCGGGGAGCGAATCAGCCCCAGCATTTT. Its protein is CASSQDRGANQPQHF. The rearrangement links TRBV19 to TRBJ1-5; D remains unclear. The germline V gene encodes CDR1 LNHDA and CDR2 SQIVND (reference sequence). Trimming left V 6 bases short and J 4 bases short, with 16 bases between. The CDR3 extends over 15 amino acids.

This chain joins TRBV7-2 and TRBJ2-3, with TRBD2 as a possible D gene (6 bases). Trimming stripped 3 bases from V and 1 base from J, with 14 bases between. The CDR3 length is 16 residues. Germline V gives CDR1 SGHTA, CDR2 FQGNSA. The CDR3 region has the DNA TGTGCCAGCAGCTTCTCCGGGGGTAGGGGCACAGATACGCAGTATTTT. Translating gives CASSFSGGRGTDTQYF.

This chain links TRBV27 with TRBJ1-6; D is uncertain. This CDR3 has 14 residues. The germline V gene encodes CDR1 MNHEY and CDR2 SMNVEV (reference sequence). V was cut by 4 bases and J by 9 bases, with 13 bases left in between. As DNA, the CDR3 is TGTGCCAGCAGTTCACGCGCTGGTACTTCACCCCTCCACTTT. It specifies CASSSRAGTSPLHF.

The chain employs TRBV2 and TRBJ1-2; D gene uncertain. The V and J ends lost 8 bases and 2 bases respectively, with 12 bases between them. This CDR3 comprises 13 residues. The germline V gene has CDR1 SNHLY and CDR2 FYNNEI. CDR3 sequence reads: CASLLGGNYGYTF. CDR3 in DNA: TGTGCCAGCCTGCTAGGAGGGAACTATGGCTACACCTTC.

This chain joins TRBV28 and TRBJ1-2; D is possibly TRBD1 (5 bases). Trimming took off 2 bases at V and 3 bases at J, with 13 bases between the two ends. The CDR3 sequence is 15 residues long. CDR1 is MDHEN and CDR2 is SYDVKM in the germline V gene. The CDR3 is CASSLVGGPHYGYTF. The CDR3 DNA reads TGTGCCAGCAGTTTAGTCGGGGGTCCACACTATGGCTACACCTTC.

The gene calls are TRBV7-2 and TRBJ1-1; D ambiguous. The CDR3 runs 13 residues. CDR1 is SGHTA, CDR2 FQGNSA, per germline. V lost 2 bases to trimming and J lost 3 bases, with 7 bases between them. CDR3 amino acids: CASSLQRDTEAFF. Written as DNA, the CDR3 is TGTGCCAGCAGCTTACAGCGAGACACTGAAGCTTTCTTT. The full variable domain, with the rest looked up from reference TRBV7-2 and TRBJ1-1, is GAGVSQSPSNKVTEKGKDVELRCDPISGHTALYWYRQSLGQGLEFLIYFQGNSAPDKSGLPSDRFSAERTGGSVSTLTIQRTQQEDSAVYLCASSLQRDTEAFFGQGTRLTVV.

The rearrangement joins TRBV2 to TRBJ2-3; TRBD2 aligns across 7 bases. Trimming at V came to 6 bases and at J to 0 bases, leaving 9 bases not matched to a gene. From germline, CDR1 is SNHLY and CDR2 FYNNEI. The CDR3 runs 16 residues. DNA of the CDR3: TGTGCCAGCAGCGCGATAGCGGGCCCGAGCACAGATACGCAGTATTTT. This sequence encodes CASSAIAGPSTDTQYF.